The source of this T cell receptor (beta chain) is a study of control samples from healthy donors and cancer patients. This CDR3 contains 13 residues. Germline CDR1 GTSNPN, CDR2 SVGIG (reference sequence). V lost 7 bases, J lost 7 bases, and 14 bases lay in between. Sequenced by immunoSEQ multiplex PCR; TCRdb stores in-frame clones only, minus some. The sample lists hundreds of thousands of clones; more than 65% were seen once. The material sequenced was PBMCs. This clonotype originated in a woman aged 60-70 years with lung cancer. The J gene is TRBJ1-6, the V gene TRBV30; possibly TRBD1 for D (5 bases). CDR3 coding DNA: TGTGCCTATTCGGGACTTAGGAATTCACCCCTCCACTTT. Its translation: CAYSGLRNSPLHF.